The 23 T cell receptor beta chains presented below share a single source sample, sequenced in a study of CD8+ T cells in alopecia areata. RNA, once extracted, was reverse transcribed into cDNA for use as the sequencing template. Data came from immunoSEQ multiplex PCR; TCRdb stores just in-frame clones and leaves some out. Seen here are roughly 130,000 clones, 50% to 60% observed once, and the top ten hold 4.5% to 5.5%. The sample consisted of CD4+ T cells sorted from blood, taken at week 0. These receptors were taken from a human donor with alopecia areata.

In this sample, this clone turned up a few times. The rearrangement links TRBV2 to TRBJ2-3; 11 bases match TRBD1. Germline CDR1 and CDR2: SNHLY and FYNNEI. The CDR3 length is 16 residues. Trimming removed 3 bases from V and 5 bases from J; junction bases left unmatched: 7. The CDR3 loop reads CASSERTGGGGDTQYF. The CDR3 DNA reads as TGTGCCAGCAGTGAGAGGACAGGGGGCGGAGGAGATACGCAGTATTTT.

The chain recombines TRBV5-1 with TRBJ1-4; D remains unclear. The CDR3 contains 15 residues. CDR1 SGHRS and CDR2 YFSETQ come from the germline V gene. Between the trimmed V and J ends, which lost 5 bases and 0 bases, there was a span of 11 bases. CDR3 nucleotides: TGCGCCAGCAGAGAGGTTGGCTCAACTAATGAAAAACTGTTTTTT. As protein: CASREVGSTNEKLFF.

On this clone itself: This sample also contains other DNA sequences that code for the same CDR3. CDR3 region: CASSVRAQGTNYGYTF. The CDR3 DNA is TGTGCCAGCAGTGTTCGGGCTCAGGGGACTAACTATGGCTACACCTTC. The V and J genes are TRBV27 and TRBJ1-2; D may be TRBD1 (6 bases). Germline V lookup: CDR1 MNHEY, CDR2 SMNVEV (reference sequence). V was clipped by 5 bases and J by 0 bases, with 16 bases between them. The CDR3 is made up of 16 amino acids.

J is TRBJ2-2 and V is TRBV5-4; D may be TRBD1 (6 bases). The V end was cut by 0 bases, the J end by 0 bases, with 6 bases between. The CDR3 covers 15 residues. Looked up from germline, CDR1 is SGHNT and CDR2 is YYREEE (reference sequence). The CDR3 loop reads CASSLGTANTGELFF. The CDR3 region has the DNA TGTGCCAGCAGCTTGGGGACAGCGAACACCGGGGAGCTGTTTTTT. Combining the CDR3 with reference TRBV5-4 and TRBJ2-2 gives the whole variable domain ETGVTQSPTHLIKTRGQQVTLRCSSQSGHNTVSWYQQALGQGPQFIFQYYREEENGRGNFPPRFSGLQFPNYSSELNVNALELDDSALYLCASSLGTANTGELFFGEGSRLTVL.

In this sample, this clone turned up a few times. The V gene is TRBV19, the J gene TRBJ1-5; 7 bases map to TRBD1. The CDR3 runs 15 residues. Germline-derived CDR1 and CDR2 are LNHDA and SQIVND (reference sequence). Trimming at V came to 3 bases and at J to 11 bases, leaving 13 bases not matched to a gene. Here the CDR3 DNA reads TGTGCCAGTAGTATCGGCGAGGAGGGGGCATGGGCCCAGCATTTT. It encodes CASSIGEEGAWAQHF.

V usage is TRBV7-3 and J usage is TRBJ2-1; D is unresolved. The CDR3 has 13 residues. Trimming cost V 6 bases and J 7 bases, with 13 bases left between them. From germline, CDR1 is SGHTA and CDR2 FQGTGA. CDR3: CASSVDLRNEQFF. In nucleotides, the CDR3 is TGTGCCAGCAGTGTGGACCTACGGAATGAGCAGTTCTTC. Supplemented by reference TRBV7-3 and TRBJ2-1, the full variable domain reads GAGVSQTPSNKVTEKGKYVELRCDPISGHTALYWYRQSLGQGPEFLIYFQGTGAADDSGLPNDRFFAVRPEGSVSTLKIQRTERGDSAVYLCASSVDLRNEQFFGPGTRLTVL.

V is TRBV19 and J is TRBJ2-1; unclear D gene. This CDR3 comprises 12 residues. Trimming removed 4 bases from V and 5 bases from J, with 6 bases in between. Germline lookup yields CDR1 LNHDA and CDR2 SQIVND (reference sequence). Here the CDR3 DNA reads TGTGCCAGTAGTACCCGCAACAATGAGCAGTTCTTC. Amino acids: CASSTRNNEQFF.

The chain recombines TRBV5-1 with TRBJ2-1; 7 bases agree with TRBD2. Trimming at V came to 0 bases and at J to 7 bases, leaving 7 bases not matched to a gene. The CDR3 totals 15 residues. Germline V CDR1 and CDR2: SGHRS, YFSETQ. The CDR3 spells CASSLVQRGANEQFF. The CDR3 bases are TGCGCCAGCAGCTTGGTCCAGCGGGGCGCGAATGAGCAGTTCTTC.

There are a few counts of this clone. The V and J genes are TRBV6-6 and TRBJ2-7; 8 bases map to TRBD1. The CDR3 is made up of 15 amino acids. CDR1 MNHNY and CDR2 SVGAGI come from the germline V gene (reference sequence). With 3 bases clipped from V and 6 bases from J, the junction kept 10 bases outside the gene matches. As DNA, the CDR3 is TGTGCCAGCAGTTATCCCCCGGGACAGGCCGGCGAGCAGTACTTC. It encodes CASSYPPGQAGEQYF.

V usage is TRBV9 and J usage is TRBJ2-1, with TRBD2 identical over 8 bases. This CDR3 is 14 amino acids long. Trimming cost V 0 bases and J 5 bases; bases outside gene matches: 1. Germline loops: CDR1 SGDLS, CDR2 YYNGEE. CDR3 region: CASSVAGGHNEQFF. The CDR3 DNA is TGTGCCAGCAGCGTAGCGGGAGGGCACAATGAGCAGTTCTTC.

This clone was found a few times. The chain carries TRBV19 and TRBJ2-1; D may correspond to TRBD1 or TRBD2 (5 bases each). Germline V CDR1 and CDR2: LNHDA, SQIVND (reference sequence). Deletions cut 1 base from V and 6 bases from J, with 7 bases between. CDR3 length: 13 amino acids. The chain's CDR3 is CASSIGGGNEQFF. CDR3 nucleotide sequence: TGTGCCAGTAGTATAGGTGGGGGCAATGAGCAGTTCTTC. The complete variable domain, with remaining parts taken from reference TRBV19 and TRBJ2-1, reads DGGITQSPKYLFRKEGQNVTLSCEQNLNHDAMYWYRQDPGQGLRLIYYSQIVNDFQKGDIAEGYSVSREKKESFPLTVTSAQKNPTAFYLCASSIGGGNEQFFGPGTRLTVL.

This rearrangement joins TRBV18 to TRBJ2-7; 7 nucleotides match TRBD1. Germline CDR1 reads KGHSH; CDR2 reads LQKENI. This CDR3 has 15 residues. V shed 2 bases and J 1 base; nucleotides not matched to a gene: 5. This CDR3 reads CASSPDRESSYEQYF. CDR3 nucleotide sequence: TGTGCCAGCTCACCAGACAGGGAATCTTCCTACGAGCAGTACTTC.

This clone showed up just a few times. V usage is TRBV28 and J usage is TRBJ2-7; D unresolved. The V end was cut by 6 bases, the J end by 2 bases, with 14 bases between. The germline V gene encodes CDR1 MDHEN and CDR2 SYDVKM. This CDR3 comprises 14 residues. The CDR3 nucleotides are TGTGCCAGCAGCATCGGACGATTTCCCTACGAGCAGTACTTC. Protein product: CASSIGRFPYEQYF.

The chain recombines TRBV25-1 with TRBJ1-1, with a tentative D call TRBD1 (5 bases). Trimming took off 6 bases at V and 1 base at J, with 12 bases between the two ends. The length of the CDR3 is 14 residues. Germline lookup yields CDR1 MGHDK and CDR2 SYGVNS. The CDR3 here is CASRLGAGNTEAFF. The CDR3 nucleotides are TGTGCCAGCAGACTTGGGGCGGGGAACACTGAAGCTTTCTTT.

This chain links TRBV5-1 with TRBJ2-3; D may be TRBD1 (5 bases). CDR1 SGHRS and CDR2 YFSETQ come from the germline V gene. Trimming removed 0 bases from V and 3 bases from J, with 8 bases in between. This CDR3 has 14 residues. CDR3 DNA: TGCGCCAGCAGCTTGGTTCCAGGGACAGATACGCAGTATTTT. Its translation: CASSLVPGTDTQYF.

The CDR3: CASSLSRQRVDEQYF. The CDR3 nucleotides are TGTGCCAGCAGCCTAAGCCGGCAACGCGTAGACGAGCAGTACTTC. The V and J genes are TRBV6-5 and TRBJ2-7, with D unresolved. Germline V CDR1 and CDR2: MNHEY, SVGAGI. The CDR3 loop spans 15 amino acids. Trimming stripped 6 bases from V and 5 bases from J, with 20 bases between.

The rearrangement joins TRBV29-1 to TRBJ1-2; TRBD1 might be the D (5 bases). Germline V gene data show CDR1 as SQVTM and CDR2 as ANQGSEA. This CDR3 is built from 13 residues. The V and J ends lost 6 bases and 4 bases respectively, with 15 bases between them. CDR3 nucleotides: TGCAGCGTCGTTGACAGACCATCCTATGGCTACACCTTC. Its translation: CSVVDRPSYGYTF.

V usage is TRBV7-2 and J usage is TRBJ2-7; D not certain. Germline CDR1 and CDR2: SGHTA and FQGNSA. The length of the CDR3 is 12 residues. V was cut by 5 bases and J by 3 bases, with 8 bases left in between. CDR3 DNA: TGTGCCAGCAGCGAGAGGCGCTACGAGCAGTACTTC. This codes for CASSERRYEQYF.

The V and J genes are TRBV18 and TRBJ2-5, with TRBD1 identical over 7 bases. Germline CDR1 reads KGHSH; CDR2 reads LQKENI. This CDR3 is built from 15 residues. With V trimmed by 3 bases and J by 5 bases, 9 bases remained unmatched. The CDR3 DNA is TGTGCCAGCTCACCGCCGGGACAGCCGGGGGAGACCCAGTACTTC. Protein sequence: CASSPPGQPGETQYF.

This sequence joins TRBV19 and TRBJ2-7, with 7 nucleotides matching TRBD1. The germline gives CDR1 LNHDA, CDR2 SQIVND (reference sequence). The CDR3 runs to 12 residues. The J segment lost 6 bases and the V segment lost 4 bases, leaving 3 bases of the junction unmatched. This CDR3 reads CASSTRQGEQYF. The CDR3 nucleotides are TGTGCCAGTAGTACCAGACAGGGCGAGCAGTACTTC.

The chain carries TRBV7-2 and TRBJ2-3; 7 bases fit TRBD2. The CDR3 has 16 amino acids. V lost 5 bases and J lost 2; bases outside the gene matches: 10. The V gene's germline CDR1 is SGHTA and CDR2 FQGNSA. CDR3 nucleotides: TGTGCCAGCAGCGCCGGCCCGCGGGGGTTCACAGATACGCAGTATTTT. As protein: CASSAGPRGFTDTQYF.

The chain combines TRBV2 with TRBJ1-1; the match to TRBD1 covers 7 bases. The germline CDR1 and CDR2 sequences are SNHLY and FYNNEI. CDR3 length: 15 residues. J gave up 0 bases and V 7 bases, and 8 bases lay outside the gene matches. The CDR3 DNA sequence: TGTGCCAGCACCCGGGACAGTGCGATGAACACTGAAGCTTTCTTT. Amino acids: CASTRDSAMNTEAFF.

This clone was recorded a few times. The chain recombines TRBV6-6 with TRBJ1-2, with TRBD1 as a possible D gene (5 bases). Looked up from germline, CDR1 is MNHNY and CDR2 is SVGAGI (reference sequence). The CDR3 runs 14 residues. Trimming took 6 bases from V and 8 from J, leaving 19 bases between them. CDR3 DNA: TGTGCCAGCAGCCGATCCACGGGGGAGATCGGCTACACCTTC. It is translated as CASSRSTGEIGYTF.